The 31 T cell receptor beta chains listed next were all sequenced from one sample in a study of human T cells and chemical hapten exposure listed by TCRdb under 2021. This specimen's time point label, per the study, means: patch test 1, 2 weeks after DPC sensitization. This specimen's treatment or condition label, interpreted: therapeutic diphenylcyclopropenone sensitization with weekly scalp DPC. Library construction relied on RACE. Sequencing was carried out with a NextSeq 500. TCRdb reworked the public reads: Q25 trimming with fastp, MiXCR clone assembly, productive beta chains retained. Every entry covers one CDR3 protein and lists the most common genes and DNA from its rows. The sample contains around 380,000 distinct CDR3 sequences, about 4.8% of them found a single time. Around 2% of the sample is taken by the ten largest. The sample was whole blood, taken in connection with sensitization to the hapten diphenylcyclopropenone (DPC). Receptor source: a woman aged 45 to 65 with alopecia areata. Some clones in this sample may be carry-over from other donors' samples.

This clonotype was recorded many times. The V call is TRBV20-1, the J call TRBJ2-2; 14 nucleotides line up with TRBD2. V was pared by 6 bases and J by 5 bases, with 8 bases of the junction left unmatched. The germline gives CDR1 DFQATT, CDR2 SNEGSKA (reference sequence). This CDR3 has 16 residues. CDR3 sequence (DNA): TGCAGTGCCCGGGAGACTAGCGGGAGGGTGACCGGGGAGCTGTTTTTT. It translates to CSARETSGRVTGELFF.

Ten or more counts support this clonotype. The genes are TRBV11-3 and TRBJ2-2; 7 bases line up with TRBD2. The CDR3 consists of 16 residues. CDR1 SGHNT and CDR2 YENEEA come from the germline V gene. V was pared by 0 bases and J by 1 base, with 2 bases of the junction left unmatched. CDR3: CASSLDGRMNTGELFF. The CDR3, as DNA: TGTGCCAGCAGCTTAGACGGGAGGATGAACACCGGGGAGCTGTTTTTT.

There are a few counts of this clonotype. V gene TRBV13 combines with J gene TRBJ2-4; 10 bases map to TRBD1. The junction had 4 bases not matched to a gene; V was cut back by 5 bases and J by 0 bases. The V gene's germline CDR1 is PRHDT and CDR2 FYEKMQ (reference sequence). This CDR3 contains 16 residues. CDR3: CASSGQGVLAKNIQYF. In nucleotides, the CDR3 is TGTGCCAGCAGCGGACAGGGGGTACTAGCCAAAAACATTCAGTACTTC.

V usage is TRBV30 and J usage is TRBJ1-2; no reliable D call. Trimming stripped 3 bases from V and 3 bases from J, with 20 bases between. This CDR3 comprises 16 residues. Germline values: CDR1 GTSNPN, CDR2 SVGIG (reference sequence). CDR3 nucleotides: TGTGCCTGGAGCGCCGGGCCCCAAAGGTTAGACTATGGCTACACCTTC. As protein: CAWSAGPQRLDYGYTF.

There are many counts of this clonotype. J is TRBJ2-3 and V is TRBV20-1, with a possible D match to TRBD2 (5 bases). Germline CDR1 and CDR2: DFQATT and SNEGSKA (reference sequence). The V end lost 3 bases, the J end lost 11 bases, and 12 bases lay between the germline ends. The CDR3 covers 11 residues. For the CDR3, the DNA is TGCAGTGCTAGCTCGGAGGCACTGCAGTATTTT. The encoded protein is CSASSEALQYF.

This clonotype came up many times. The chain uses TRBV29-1 and TRBJ1-1; no definite D call. CDR3 length: 14 residues. Between the trimmed V and J ends, which lost 7 bases and 3 bases, there was a span of 18 bases. CDR1 is SQVTM, CDR2 ANQGSEA, per germline. CDR3 in amino acids: CSALGVRLHTEAFF. For the CDR3, the DNA is TGCAGCGCCCTAGGTGTCAGACTGCACACTGAAGCTTTCTTT.

This clonotype was counted a few times. The genes are TRBV6-1 and TRBJ2-7; D gene ambiguous. The CDR3 is 13 residues long. CDR1 MNHNS and CDR2 SASEGT come from the germline V gene. V was trimmed by 2 bases and J by 6 bases, leaving 11 bases between them. For the CDR3, the DNA is TGTGCCAGCAGTGAATCTCAGAGGTCCGAGCAGTACTTC. Its protein is CASSESQRSEQYF.

Many counts were recorded for this clonotype. V is TRBV20-1 and J is TRBJ1-1, with 8 positions matching TRBD1. CDR3 length: 16 amino acids. V dropped 3 bases and J dropped 4; count of bases not matched to a gene: 13. The germline V gene has CDR1 DFQATT and CDR2 SNEGSKA (reference sequence). The CDR3 DNA sequence: TGCAGTGCTAGGGTCAGGGGGCGAGGGTTGGGCACTGAAGCTTTCTTT. Its translation is CSARVRGRGLGTEAFF.

This clonotype was detected only a few times. The genes are TRBV19 and TRBJ2-4, with no clear D. CDR3 size: 17 residues. V was cut by 5 bases and J by 0 bases, with 17 bases left in between. Germline V lookup: CDR1 LNHDA, CDR2 SQIVND (reference sequence). CDR3 residues: CASSPTPELLAKNIQYF. The CDR3 nucleotides read TGTGCCAGTAGTCCAACCCCAGAGCTCCTAGCCAAAAACATTCAGTACTTC.

This clonotype showed up many times. The chain is built from TRBV18 and TRBJ2-3; TRBD2 agrees at 12 bases. V gave up 1 base and J gave up 1 base; unmatched junction bases: 9. CDR1 KGHSH and CDR2 LQKENI come from the germline V gene. The CDR3 consists of 19 residues. CDR3 amino acids: CASSPLETSGSTRTDTQYF. CDR3 DNA sequence: TGTGCCAGCTCACCACTAGAGACTAGCGGGAGCACTCGCACAGATACGCAGTATTTT. The variable domain in full, with the rest retrieved from reference TRBV18 and TRBJ2-3, is NAGVMQNPRHLVRRRGQEARLRCSPMKGHSHVYWYRQLPEEGLKFMVYLQKENIIDESGMPKERFSAEFPKEGPSILRIQQVVRGDSAAYFCASSPLETSGSTRTDTQYFGPGTRLTVL.

This clonotype has a count of ten or more. The J gene is TRBJ1-1, the V gene TRBV24-1; 9 bases line up with TRBD1. Trimming cost V 3 bases and J 0 bases; bases outside gene matches: 1. Germline V gives CDR1 KGHDR, CDR2 SFDVKD. The CDR3 has 15 amino acids. The CDR3 coding sequence is TGTGCCACCAGTGATGGGACAGGGATGAACACTGAAGCTTTCTTT. It translates to CATSDGTGMNTEAFF.

This clonotype was counted ten times or more. The CDR3 nucleotides read TGTGCCAGCAACGAGCGGCCAGTCAGCGAGCAGTACTTC. Translating gives CASNERPVSEQYF. This chain joins TRBV11-2 and TRBJ2-7, with D possibly matching TRBD2 (5 bases). The CDR3 sequence is 13 residues long. The V end lost 7 bases, the J end lost 6 bases, and 16 bases lay between the germline ends. Per germline, CDR1 SGHAT and CDR2 FQNNGV.

The chain has TRBV18 and TRBJ1-2; 9 bases match TRBD1. Per germline, CDR1 KGHSH and CDR2 LQKENI. CDR3 length: 14 amino acids. The V and J ends lost 3 bases and 7 bases, in that order; junction bases with no gene match: 6. CDR3 region: CASSPGTGLSGYTF. DNA for the CDR3: TGTGCCAGCTCACCCGGGACAGGGCTCTCTGGCTACACCTTC.

This clonotype came up many times. This rearrangement joins TRBV29-1 to TRBJ2-3, with D hard to call. This CDR3 contains 12 residues. V was pared by 7 bases and J by 5 bases, with 13 bases between. Germline V gene lookup returns CDR1 SQVTM and CDR2 ANQGSEA. The CDR3 reads CSALPERDTQYF. Written as DNA, the CDR3 is TGCAGCGCGCTACCGGAGCGAGATACGCAGTATTTT.

This clonotype was seen many times. The gene calls are TRBV3-1 and TRBJ2-1, with TRBD2 matching 7 bases. Looked up from germline, CDR1 is LGHDT and CDR2 is YNNKEL (reference sequence). This CDR3 has 16 residues. V lost 1 base, J lost 8 bases, and 11 bases stayed unmatched. CDR3 amino acids: CASSQGTWEGKHEQFF. The DNA of the CDR3 is TGTGCCAGCAGCCAAGGTACGTGGGAGGGCAAGCATGAGCAGTTCTTC.

This clonotype was recorded many times. V is TRBV12-3 or TRBV12-4 and J is TRBJ1-1; TRBD1 might be the D (6 bases). This CDR3 has 16 amino acids. V dropped 5 bases and J dropped 10 bases, with 26 bases sitting between them. Here the CDR3 reads CASSTPRGALPSRAFF. The CDR3 DNA follows: TGTGCCAGCAGTACCCCCCGGGGGGCGTTACCCTCTAGAGCTTTCTTT.

Ten or more counts support this clonotype. V is TRBV6-5 and J is TRBJ2-5, with D perhaps matching TRBD2 (5 bases). This CDR3 is 11 amino acids long. Germline V gene data show CDR1 as MNHEY and CDR2 as SVGAGI. V dropped 3 bases and J dropped 10 bases, with 9 bases sitting between them. CDR3 sequence (DNA): TGTGCCAGCAGTTATTCGCGGGTCCAGTACTTC. This encodes CASSYSRVQYF.

The table lists this clonotype with many counts. The chain couples TRBV3-1 to TRBJ1-6, with D possibly matching TRBD1 (6 bases). CDR1 is LGHDT, CDR2 YNNKEL, per germline (reference sequence). CDR3 length: 15 amino acids. With 4 bases removed from V and 3 bases from J, the gap between germline ends came to 10 bases. The CDR3 sequence is CASSLVDSYNSPLHF. In DNA, the CDR3 is TGTGCCAGCAGCCTCGTGGACAGCTATAATTCACCCCTCCACTTT. The full variable domain, with the rest looked up from reference TRBV3-1 and TRBJ1-6, is DTAVSQTPKYLVTQMGNDKSIKCEQNLGHDTMYWYKQDSKKFLKIMFSYNNKELIINETVPNRFSPKSPDKAHLNLHINSLELGDSAVYFCASSLVDSYNSPLHFGNGTRLTVT.

This clonotype was counted a few times. The chain joins TRBV6-2 or TRBV6-3 to TRBJ1-5; D possibly corresponds to TRBD1 (6 bases). With 3 bases removed from V and 0 bases from J, the gap between germline ends came to 12 bases. The CDR3 loop spans 16 amino acids. Germline V gene lookup returns CDR1 MNHEY and CDR2 SVGEGT. The CDR3 sequence: CASSYPRGNSNQPQHF. In DNA form, the CDR3 reads TGTGCCAGCAGTTATCCCAGGGGAAATAGCAATCAGCCCCAGCATTTT.

This clonotype was counted many times. The chain has TRBV28 and TRBJ2-3; D is possibly TRBD2 (6 bases). This CDR3 comprises 15 residues. Germline CDR1 and CDR2: MDHEN and SYDVKM. V lost 6 bases and J lost 0, with 13 bases in between. The CDR3 protein is CASRLTGTSTDTQYF. The CDR3 DNA reads TGTGCCAGCAGATTAACCGGGACTAGCACAGATACGCAGTATTTT.

In this sample, this clonotype turned up many times. CDR3 in DNA: TGTGCCACTGGACAGGAGACAAGGGCCAACGTCCTGACTTTC. It encodes CATGQETRANVLTF. The J gene is TRBJ2-6, the V gene TRBV6-2 or TRBV6-3, with TRBD1 matching over 7 bases. Germline values: CDR1 MNHEY, CDR2 SVGEGT. The CDR3 is 14 residues long. The trim removed 10 bases at V and 5 bases at J, leaving 8 bases unmatched.

This clonotype was seen only a few times. This chain joins TRBV29-1 and TRBJ1-5; 7 bases are shared with TRBD1. The CDR3 is made up of 12 amino acids. CDR1 is SQVTM and CDR2 is ANQGSEA in the germline V gene. The V segment lost 4 bases and the J segment 6 bases; nucleotides outside the gene matches: 3. Written as DNA, the CDR3 is TGCAGCGTTGGTCAGGGGGTTCAGCCCCAGCATTTT. It codes for CSVGQGVQPQHF.

This clonotype has at least ten counts. The chain combines TRBV5-1 with TRBJ2-1, with TRBD1 identical over 9 bases. Germline V CDR1 and CDR2: SGHRS, YFSETQ. This CDR3 is built from 16 residues. The trim removed 4 bases at V and 7 bases at J, leaving 12 bases unmatched. CDR3 DNA: TGCGCCAGCAGCCCAGATCGGGACAGGGTCAGAAATGAGCAGTTCTTC. Translating it yields CASSPDRDRVRNEQFF.

This clonotype showed up many times. The CDR3 reads CAITAGTSGKPSSYNEQFF. The CDR3 DNA sequence: TGTGCCATCACGGCAGGGACTAGCGGCAAGCCGAGCTCCTACAATGAGCAGTTCTTC. The chain carries TRBV10-3 and TRBJ2-1, with 11 nucleotides matching TRBD2. With 7 bases clipped from V and 0 bases from J, the junction kept 14 bases outside the gene matches. The CDR3 loop spans 19 amino acids. Germline V CDR1 and CDR2: ENHRY, SYGVKD.

The chain couples TRBV5-6 to TRBJ2-1; D not resolved. There are 14 residues in the CDR3. V gave up 2 bases and J gave up 7 bases, with 13 bases separating them. Per the germline V gene, CDR1 is SGHDT and CDR2 is YYEEEE. Here the CDR3 DNA reads TGTGCCAGCAGCTTTGAGGCTTTACTTAATGAGCAGTTCTTC. Its protein is CASSFEALLNEQFF.

This clonotype was counted only a few times. This rearrangement joins TRBV12-3 or TRBV12-4 to TRBJ2-7; D is possibly TRBD2 (6 bases). The CDR3 covers 16 residues. Trimming took 4 bases from V and 0 from J, leaving 16 bases between them. CDR3 coding DNA: TGTGCCAGCAGTTCTCATGGGACGGGGGACTCCTACGAGCAGTACTTC. This encodes CASSSHGTGDSYEQYF.

Many counts were recorded for this clonotype. The J gene is TRBJ2-1, the V gene TRBV2, with D perhaps TRBD1 or TRBD2 (5 bases each). Trimming shortened V by 6 bases and J by 0 bases, and 18 bases separated the two germline ends. Germline V gene data show CDR1 as SNHLY and CDR2 as FYNNEI. CDR3 length equals 17 residues. CDR3 sequence: CASRGPQSGSSYNEQFF. The CDR3, as DNA: TGTGCCAGCAGGGGGCCTCAGAGCGGTAGCTCCTACAATGAGCAGTTCTTC. The full variable domain, with the rest looked up from reference TRBV2 and TRBJ2-1, is EPEVTQTPSHQVTQMGQEVILRCVPISNHLYFYWYRQILGQKVEFLVSFYNNEISEKSEIFDDQFSVERPDGSNFTLKIRSTKLEDSAMYFCASRGPQSGSSYNEQFFGPGTRLTVL.

This clonotype was seen at least ten times. This chain links TRBV7-6 with TRBJ2-7; TRBD1 agrees at 10 bases. J was trimmed by 6 bases and V by 4 bases; bases with no gene match: 6. CDR1 is SGHVS and CDR2 is FNYEAQ in the germline V gene. This CDR3 comprises 14 residues. CDR3 sequence reads: CASSSGTGAREQYF. In DNA form, the CDR3 reads TGTGCCAGCAGCTCGGGGACAGGGGCTCGCGAGCAGTACTTC.

There are many counts of this clonotype. The CDR3 spells CSAKDRVKNIQYF. As DNA, the CDR3 is TGCAGTGCCAAGGACAGGGTGAAAAACATTCAGTACTTC. The V and J genes are TRBV20-1 and TRBJ2-4; TRBD1 aligns across 8 bases. Looked up from germline, CDR1 is DFQATT and CDR2 is SNEGSKA (reference sequence). V dropped 6 bases and J dropped 4; count of bases not matched to a gene: 5. This CDR3 has 13 residues.

Only a few counts were recorded for this clonotype. This sequence joins TRBV28 and TRBJ2-7, with a possible D match to TRBD2 (6 bases). There are 15 residues in the CDR3. Germline-derived CDR1 and CDR2 are MDHEN and SYDVKM. With 2 bases removed from V and 0 bases from J, the gap between germline ends came to 11 bases. In nucleotides, the CDR3 is TGTGCCAGCAGTTTAGGAGGGACGGACTCCTACGAGCAGTACTTC. Its protein product is CASSLGGTDSYEQYF.

This clonotype was recorded at least ten times. The V call is TRBV18, the J call TRBJ2-2; TRBD1 aligns across 7 bases. CDR1 KGHSH and CDR2 LQKENI come from the germline V gene. V dropped 8 bases and J dropped 6; count of bases not matched to a gene: 9. The CDR3 contains 14 residues. In nucleotides, the CDR3 is TGTGCCAGCCAAGGGACAGAAATCCCCGGGGAGCTGTTTTTT. Amino acids: CASQGTEIPGELFF.